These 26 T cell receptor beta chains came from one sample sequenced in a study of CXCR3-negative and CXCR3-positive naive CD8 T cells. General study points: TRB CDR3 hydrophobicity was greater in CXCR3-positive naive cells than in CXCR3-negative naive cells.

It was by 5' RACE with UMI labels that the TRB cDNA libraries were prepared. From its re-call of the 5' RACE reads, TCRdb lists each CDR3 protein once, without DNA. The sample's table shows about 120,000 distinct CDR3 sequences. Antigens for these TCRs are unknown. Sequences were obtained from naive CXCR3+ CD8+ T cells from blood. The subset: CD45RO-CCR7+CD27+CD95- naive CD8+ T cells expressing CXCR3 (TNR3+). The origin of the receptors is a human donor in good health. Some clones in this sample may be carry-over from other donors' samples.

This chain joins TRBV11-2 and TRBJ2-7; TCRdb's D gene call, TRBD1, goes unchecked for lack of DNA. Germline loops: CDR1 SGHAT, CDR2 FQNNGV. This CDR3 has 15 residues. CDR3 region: CASSLGRQGAYEQYF.

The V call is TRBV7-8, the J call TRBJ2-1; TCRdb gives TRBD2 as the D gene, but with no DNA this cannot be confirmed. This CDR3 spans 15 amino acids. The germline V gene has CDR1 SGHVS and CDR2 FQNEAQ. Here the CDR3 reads CASSLVSTSYNEQFF.

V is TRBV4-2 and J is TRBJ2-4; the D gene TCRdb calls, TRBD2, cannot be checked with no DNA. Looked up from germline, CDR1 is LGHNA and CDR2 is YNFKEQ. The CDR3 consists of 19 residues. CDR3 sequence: CASSQDRAGFGGSQNIQYF.

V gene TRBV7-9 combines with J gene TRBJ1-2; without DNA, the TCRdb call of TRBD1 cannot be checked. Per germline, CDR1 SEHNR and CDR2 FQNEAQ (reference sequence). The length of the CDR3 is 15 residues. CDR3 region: CASSLSVGRVWGYTF. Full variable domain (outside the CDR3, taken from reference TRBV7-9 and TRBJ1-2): DTGVSQNPRHKITKRGQNVTFRCDPISEHNRLYWYRQTLGQGPEFLTYFQNEAQLEKSRLLSDRFSAERPKGSFSTLEIQRTEQGDSAMYLCASSLSVGRVWGYTFGSGTRLTVV.

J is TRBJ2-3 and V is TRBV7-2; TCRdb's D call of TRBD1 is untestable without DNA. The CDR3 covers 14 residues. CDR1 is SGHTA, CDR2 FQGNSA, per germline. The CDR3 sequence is CASSPGDPADTQYF.

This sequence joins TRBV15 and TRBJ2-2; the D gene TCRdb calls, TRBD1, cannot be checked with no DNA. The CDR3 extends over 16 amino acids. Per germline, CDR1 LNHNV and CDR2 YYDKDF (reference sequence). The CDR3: CATSKSPRGEVRELFF.

CDR3: CSASQPGNTEAFF. This chain connects TRBV29-1 to TRBJ1-1. The germline CDR1 and CDR2 sequences are SQVTM and ANQGSEA. This CDR3 has 13 amino acids.

The CDR3 loop is CASSPTSGSSYEQYF. The chain links TRBV7-9 to TRBJ2-7; TCRdb names TRBD2, which stays unverified in the absence of DNA. The germline V gene encodes CDR1 SEHNR and CDR2 FQNEAQ (reference sequence). The length of the CDR3 is 15 residues.

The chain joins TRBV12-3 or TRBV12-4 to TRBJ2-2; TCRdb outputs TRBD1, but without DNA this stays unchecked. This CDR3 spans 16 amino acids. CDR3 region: CASNQAGTSNTGELFF.

CDR3 sequence reads: CATRKTSGGPNTGELFF. This chain connects TRBV15 to TRBJ2-2; TCRdb outputs TRBD2, but without DNA this stays unchecked. The CDR3 is 17 amino acids. The germline CDR1 and CDR2 sequences are LNHNV and YYDKDF (reference sequence).

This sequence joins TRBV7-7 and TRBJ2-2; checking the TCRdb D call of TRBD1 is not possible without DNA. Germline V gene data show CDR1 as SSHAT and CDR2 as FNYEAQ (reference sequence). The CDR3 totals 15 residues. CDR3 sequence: CASSPGTGGTGELFF.

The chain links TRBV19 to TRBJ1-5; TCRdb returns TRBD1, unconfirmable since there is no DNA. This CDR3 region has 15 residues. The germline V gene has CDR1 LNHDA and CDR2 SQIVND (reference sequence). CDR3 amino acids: CASSITPVSNQPQHF.

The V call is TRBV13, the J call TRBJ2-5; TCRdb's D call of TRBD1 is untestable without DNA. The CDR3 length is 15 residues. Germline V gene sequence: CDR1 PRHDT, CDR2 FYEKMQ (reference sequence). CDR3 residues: CASSHLLAGRETQYF.

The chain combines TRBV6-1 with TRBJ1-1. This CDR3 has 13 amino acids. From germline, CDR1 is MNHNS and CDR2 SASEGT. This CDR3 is CASSPDPTTEDFF.

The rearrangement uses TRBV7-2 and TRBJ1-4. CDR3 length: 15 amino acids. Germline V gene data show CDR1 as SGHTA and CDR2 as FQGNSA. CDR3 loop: CASSSSGATNEKLFF.

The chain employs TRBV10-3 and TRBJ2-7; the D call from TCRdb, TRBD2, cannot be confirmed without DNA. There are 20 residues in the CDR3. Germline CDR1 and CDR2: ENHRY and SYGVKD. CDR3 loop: CAISELTPGTSGGPPYEQYF.

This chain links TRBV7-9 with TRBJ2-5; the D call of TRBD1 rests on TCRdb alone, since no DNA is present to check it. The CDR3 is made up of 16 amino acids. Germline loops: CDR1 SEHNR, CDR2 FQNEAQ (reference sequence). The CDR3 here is CASSLVPWGSQETQYF. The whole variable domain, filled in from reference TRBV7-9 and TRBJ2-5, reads DTGVSQNPRHKITKRGQNVTFRCDPISEHNRLYWYRQTLGQGPEFLTYFQNEAQLEKSRLLSDRFSAERPKGSFSTLEIQRTEQGDSAMYLCASSLVPWGSQETQYFGPGTRLLVL.

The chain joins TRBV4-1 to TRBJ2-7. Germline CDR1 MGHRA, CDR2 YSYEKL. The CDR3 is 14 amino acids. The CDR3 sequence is CASSQAGGPYEQYF.

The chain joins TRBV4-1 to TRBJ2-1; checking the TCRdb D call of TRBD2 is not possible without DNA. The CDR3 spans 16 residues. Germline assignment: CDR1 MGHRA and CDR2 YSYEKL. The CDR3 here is CASSPLVAGVHNEQFF.

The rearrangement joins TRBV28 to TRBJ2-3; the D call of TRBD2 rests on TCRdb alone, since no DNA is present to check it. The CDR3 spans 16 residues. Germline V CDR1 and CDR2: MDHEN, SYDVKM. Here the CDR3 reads CASSFWDSPPTDTQYF.

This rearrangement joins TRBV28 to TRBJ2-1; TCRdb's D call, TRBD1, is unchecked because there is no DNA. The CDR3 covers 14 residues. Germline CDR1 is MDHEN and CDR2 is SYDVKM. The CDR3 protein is CASRTAIGTGTFLF.

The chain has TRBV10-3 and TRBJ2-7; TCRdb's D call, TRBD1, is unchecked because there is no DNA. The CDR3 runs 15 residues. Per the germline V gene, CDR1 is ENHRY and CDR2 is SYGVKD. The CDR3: CAISDGGRRSYEQYF.

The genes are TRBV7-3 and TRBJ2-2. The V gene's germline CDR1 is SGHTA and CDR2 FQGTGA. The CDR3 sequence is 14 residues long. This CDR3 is CASSPTGNTGELFF.

The CDR3: CASSQAGTKTQYF. This sequence joins TRBV4-1 and TRBJ2-5; TCRdb's D gene call, TRBD1, goes unchecked for lack of DNA. CDR3 length equals 13 residues. CDR1 is MGHRA and CDR2 is YSYEKL in the germline V gene.

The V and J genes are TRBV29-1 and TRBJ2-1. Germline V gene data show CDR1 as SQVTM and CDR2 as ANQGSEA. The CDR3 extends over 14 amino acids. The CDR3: CSVEARISYNEQFF.

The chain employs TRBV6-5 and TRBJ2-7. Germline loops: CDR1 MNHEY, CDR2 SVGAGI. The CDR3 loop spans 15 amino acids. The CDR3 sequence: CASSYSLGSSYEQYF.